Listed below are T cell receptor beta chains from one sample, sequenced in a study of CD8 T cells in ankylosing spondylitis. TCRdb reprocessed the 5' RACE reads with MiXCR, giving one entry per CDR3 protein. Found here are about 250,000 distinct CDR3 sequences, 20% to 30% of them singletons; the top ten hold approximately 0.61%. Material for sequencing was blood, either unsorted or a sorted T cell fraction (not recorded which). The receptors originated from a male donor with ankylosing spondylitis or in good health (not recorded which). The CDR3 runs from the conserved cysteine through the conserved F or W. A D gene is named only where the DNA matches it firmly. Part of the rows lack a size; the others show once, few, many or a class for expanded clones.

>once|TRBV5-1|.|TRBJ2-7
TGCGCCAGCAGCACGGACAGTTTTTTGCAGTACTTC
CASSTDSFLQYF
>many|TRBV12-3/TRBV12-4|.|TRBJ1-2
TGTGCCAGCAGTTCAGGGAGGTATGGCTACACCTTC
CASSSGRYGYTF
>.|TRBV11-2|.|TRBJ2-7
TGTGCCAGCAAGGCCTCCAGTGCCTACGAGCAGTACTTC
CASKASSAYEQYF
>.|TRBV27|TRBD2|TRBJ2-7
TGTGCCAGCAGTGCTAGCGGGGAGGCGGGGGAGCAGTACTTC
CASSASGEAGEQYF
>many|TRBV6-1|TRBD1|TRBJ2-1
TGTGCCAGCACCCTGAGACAGGGGGCGGTTCGGAATGAGCAGTTCTTC
CASTLRQGAVRNEQFF
>few|TRBV4-1|.|TRBJ2-5
TGCGCCAGCAGCCAGACAGGACTGGGAGAGACCCAGTACTTC
CASSQTGLGETQYF
>many|TRBV29-1|TRBD2|TRBJ2-3
TGCAGCGTCCTGTCAGGCAGGGAGGGCGCAGATACGCAGTATTTT
CSVLSGREGADTQYF
>few|TRBV24-1|.|TRBJ2-3
TGTGCCACCAGTGATGATGGCCAGGGGAAAGATACGCAGTATTTT
CATSDDGQGKDTQYF
>.|TRBV6-5|.|TRBJ2-1
TGTGCCAGCAGTTCTCAGCGGGTCCACAATGAGCAGTTCTTC
CASSSQRVHNEQFF
>many|TRBV29-1|TRBD1|TRBJ1-1
TGCAGCGTAAGACAGGGGGCCGGGGACACTGAAGCTTTCTTT
CSVRQGAGDTEAFF